The text below deals with one T cell receptor beta chain. This entry comes from a study of blood T cell repertoires in COVID-19. Turning to the study itself: COVID-19 samples, acute and convalescent, were from the United States, Italy and Spain. T cells, B-cell-depleted T cells, or PBMCs provided the cDNA or gDNA that served as material.

As handled by the study authors: Researchers report that nucleated cell counts were estimated from reference gene primer amplification. Profiled with immunoSEQ multiplex PCR; TCRdb holds only in-frame clones, not every one. The DNA gave D and trimming, while V, J and clone size come from that table. This sample carries hundreds of thousands of clones, about 88% of them seen once, and the ten largest clones take around 0.72%. The receptor was derived from a man aged 40-49 years with acute or convalescent COVID-19. The specimen was peripheral blood.

CDR3 region: CASSQDPVSTDEAFF. As DNA, the CDR3 is TGCGCCAGCAGCCAAGATCCCGTTTCGACAGATGAAGCTTTCTTT. The chain recombines TRBV4-3 with TRBJ1-1, with D possibly TRBD1 on 5 matching bases. The germline V gene has CDR1 LGHNA and CDR2 YSLEER. This CDR3 comprises 15 residues. The V and J ends lost 0 bases and 7 bases respectively, with 15 bases between them.